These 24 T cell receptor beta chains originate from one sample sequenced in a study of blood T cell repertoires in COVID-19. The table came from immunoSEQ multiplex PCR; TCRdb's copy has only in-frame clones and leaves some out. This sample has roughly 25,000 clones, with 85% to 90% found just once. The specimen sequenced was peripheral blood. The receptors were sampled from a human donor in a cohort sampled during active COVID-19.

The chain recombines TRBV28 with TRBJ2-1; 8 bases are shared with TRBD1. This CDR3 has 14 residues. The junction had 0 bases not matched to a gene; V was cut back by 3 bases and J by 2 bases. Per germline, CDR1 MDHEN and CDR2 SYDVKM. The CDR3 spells CASSLTGAYNEQFF. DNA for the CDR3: TGTGCCAGCAGTTTGACAGGGGCCTACAATGAGCAGTTCTTC.

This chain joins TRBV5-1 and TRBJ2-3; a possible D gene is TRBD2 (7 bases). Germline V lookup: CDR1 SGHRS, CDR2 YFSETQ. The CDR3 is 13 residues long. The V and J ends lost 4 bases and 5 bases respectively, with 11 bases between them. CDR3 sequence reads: CASSRGGVDTQYF. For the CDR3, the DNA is TGCGCCAGCAGCAGGGGGGGCGTAGATACGCAGTATTTT.

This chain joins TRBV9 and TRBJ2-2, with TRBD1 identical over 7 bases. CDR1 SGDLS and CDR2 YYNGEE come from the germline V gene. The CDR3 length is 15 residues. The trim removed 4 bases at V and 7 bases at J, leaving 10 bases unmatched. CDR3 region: CASSISGTVLGELFF. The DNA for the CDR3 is TGTGCCAGCAGCATTTCCGGGACAGTACTCGGGGAGCTGTTTTTT. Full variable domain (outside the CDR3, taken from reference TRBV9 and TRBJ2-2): DSGVTQTPKHLITATGQRVTLRCSPRSGDLSVYWYQQSLDQGLQFLIQYYNGEERAKGNILERFSAQQFPDLHSELNLSSLELGDSALYFCASSISGTVLGELFFGEGSRLTVL.

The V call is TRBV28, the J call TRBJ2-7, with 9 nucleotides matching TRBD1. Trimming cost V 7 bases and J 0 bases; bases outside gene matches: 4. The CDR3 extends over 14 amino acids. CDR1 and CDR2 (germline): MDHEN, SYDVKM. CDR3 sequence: CASTQTGGSYEQYF. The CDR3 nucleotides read TGTGCCAGCACCCAGACAGGGGGCTCCTACGAGCAGTACTTC.

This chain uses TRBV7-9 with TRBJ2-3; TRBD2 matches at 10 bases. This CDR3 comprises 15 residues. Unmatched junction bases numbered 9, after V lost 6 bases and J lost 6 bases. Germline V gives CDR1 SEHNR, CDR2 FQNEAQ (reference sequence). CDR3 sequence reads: CASRVSGGATDTQYF. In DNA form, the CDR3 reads TGTGCCAGCAGAGTCAGCGGGGGGGCCACCGATACGCAGTATTTT.

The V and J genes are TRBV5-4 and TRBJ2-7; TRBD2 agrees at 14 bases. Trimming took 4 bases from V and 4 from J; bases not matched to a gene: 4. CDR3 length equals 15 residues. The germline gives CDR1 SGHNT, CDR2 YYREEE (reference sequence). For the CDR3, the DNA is TGTGCCAGCAGCCTGACTAGCGGGAGGGTATACGAGCAGTACTTC. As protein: CASSLTSGRVYEQYF.

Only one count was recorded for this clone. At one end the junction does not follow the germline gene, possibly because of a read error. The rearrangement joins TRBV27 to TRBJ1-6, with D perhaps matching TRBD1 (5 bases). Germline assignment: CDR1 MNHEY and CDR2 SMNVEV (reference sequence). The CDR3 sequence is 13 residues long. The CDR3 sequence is CASSISQDSPLHF. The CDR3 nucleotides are TGTGCCAGCAGTATCTCACAGGATTCCCCCCTCCACTTT.

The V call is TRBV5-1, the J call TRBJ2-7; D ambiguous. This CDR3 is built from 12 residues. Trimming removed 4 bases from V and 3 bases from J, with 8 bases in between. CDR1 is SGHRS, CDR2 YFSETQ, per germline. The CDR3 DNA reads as TGCGCCAGCAGCGAGTCGGGCTACGAGCAGTACTTC. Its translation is CASSESGYEQYF.

The CDR3 spells CASSLDMGIGDEKLFF. The CDR3 nucleotides read TGCGCCAGCAGCTTGGATATGGGGATCGGGGATGAAAAACTGTTTTTT. The genes are TRBV5-1 and TRBJ1-4; D is unresolved. There are 16 residues in the CDR3. Looked up from germline, CDR1 is SGHRS and CDR2 is YFSETQ. Trimming removed 0 bases at V and 6 bases at J, with 15 bases between.

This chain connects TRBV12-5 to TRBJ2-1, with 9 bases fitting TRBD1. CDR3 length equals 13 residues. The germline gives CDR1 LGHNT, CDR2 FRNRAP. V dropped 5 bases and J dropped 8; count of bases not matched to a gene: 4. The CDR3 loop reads CASGRDRADEQFF. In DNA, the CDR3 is TGTGCTAGTGGTAGGGACAGGGCCGATGAGCAGTTCTTC.

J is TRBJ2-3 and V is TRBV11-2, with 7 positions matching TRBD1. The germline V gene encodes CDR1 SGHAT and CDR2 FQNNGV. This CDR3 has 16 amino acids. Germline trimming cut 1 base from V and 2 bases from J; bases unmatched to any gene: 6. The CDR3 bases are TGTGCCAGCAGCTTAGTACAGGGGCTTGTCACAGATACGCAGTATTTT. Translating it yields CASSLVQGLVTDTQYF.

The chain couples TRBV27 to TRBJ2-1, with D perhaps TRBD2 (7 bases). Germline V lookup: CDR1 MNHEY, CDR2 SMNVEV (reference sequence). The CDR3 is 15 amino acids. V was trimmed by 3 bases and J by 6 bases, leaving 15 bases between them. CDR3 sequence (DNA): TGTGCCAGCAGTTTGGGGGGGTGGGGGCTCAATGAGCAGTTCTTC. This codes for CASSLGGWGLNEQFF.

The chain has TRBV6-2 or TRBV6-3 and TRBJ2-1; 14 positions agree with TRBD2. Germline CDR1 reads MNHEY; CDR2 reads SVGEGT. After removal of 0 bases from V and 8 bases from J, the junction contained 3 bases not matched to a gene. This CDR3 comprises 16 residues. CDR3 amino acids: CASSYSGTSGSYEQFF. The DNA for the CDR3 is TGTGCCAGCAGTTACTCCGGGACTAGCGGGAGCTATGAGCAGTTCTTC.

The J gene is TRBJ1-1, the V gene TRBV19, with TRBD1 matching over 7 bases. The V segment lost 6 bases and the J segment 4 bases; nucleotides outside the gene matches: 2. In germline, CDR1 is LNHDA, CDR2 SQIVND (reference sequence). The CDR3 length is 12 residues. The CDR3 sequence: CASRDRTTEAFF. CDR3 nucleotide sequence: TGTGCCAGTAGGGACAGGACCACTGAAGCTTTCTTT.

The CDR3 bases are TGTGCCAGCAGTTACGGGGGGATTGGAACTAATGAAAAACTGTTTTTT. Translation: CASSYGGIGTNEKLFF. The rearrangement joins TRBV6-5 to TRBJ1-4; TRBD1 is a possible D gene (5 bases). The V end was cut by 2 bases, the J end by 1 base, with 11 bases between. Germline loops: CDR1 MNHEY, CDR2 SVGAGI. This CDR3 is built from 16 residues.

In nucleotides, the CDR3 is TGTGCCATCAGCCCCGGGACAGGGGTGGCTGAAGCTTTCTTT. This codes for CAISPGTGVAEAFF. The chain uses TRBV10-3 and TRBJ1-1; 10 nucleotides match TRBD1. CDR1 ENHRY and CDR2 SYGVKD come from the germline V gene. V lost 6 bases to trimming and J lost 6 bases; unmatched junction nucleotides: 7. This CDR3 spans 14 amino acids.

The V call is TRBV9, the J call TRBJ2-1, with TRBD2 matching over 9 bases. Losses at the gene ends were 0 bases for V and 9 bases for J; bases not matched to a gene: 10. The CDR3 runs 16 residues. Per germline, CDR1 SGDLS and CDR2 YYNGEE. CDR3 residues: CASSVDGLARLGEQFF. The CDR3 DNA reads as TGTGCCAGCAGCGTAGATGGACTAGCGAGGTTAGGTGAGCAGTTCTTC.

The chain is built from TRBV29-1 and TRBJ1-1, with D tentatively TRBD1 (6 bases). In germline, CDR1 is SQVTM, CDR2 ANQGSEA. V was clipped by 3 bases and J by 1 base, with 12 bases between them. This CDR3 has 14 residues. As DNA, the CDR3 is TGCAGCGTTGAGGCAGGGGTTCGGAACACTGAAGCTTTCTTT. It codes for CSVEAGVRNTEAFF. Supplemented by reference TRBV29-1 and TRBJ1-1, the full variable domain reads SAVISQKPSRDICQRGTSLTIQCQVDSQVTMMFWYRQQPGQSLTLIATANQGSEATYESGFVIDKFPISRPNLTFSTLTVSNMSPEDSSIYLCSVEAGVRNTEAFFGQGTRLTVV.

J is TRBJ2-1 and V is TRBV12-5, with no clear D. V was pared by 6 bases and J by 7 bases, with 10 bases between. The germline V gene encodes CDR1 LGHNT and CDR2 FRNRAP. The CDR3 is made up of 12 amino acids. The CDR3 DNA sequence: TGTGCTAGTGGACCAGACGGGAATGAGCAGTTCTTC. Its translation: CASGPDGNEQFF.

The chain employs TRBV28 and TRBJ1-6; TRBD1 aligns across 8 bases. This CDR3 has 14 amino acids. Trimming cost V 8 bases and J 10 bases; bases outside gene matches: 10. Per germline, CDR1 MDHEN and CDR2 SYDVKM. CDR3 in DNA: TGTGCCAGCCGCGTCGGGACAGGCCAATCACCCCTCCACTTT. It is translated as CASRVGTGQSPLHF.

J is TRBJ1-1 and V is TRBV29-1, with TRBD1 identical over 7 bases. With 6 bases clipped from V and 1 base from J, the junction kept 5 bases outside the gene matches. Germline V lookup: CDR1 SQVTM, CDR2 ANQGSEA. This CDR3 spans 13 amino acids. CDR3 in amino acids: CSVRQGSNTEAFF. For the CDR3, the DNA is TGCAGCGTCAGACAGGGCTCGAACACTGAAGCTTTCTTT.

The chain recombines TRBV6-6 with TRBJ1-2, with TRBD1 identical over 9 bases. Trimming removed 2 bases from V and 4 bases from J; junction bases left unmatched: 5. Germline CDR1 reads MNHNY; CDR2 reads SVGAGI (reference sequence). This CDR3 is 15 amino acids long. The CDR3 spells CASSYDRGDAYGYTF. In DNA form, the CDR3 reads TGTGCCAGCAGTTACGACAGGGGGGACGCCTATGGCTACACCTTC.

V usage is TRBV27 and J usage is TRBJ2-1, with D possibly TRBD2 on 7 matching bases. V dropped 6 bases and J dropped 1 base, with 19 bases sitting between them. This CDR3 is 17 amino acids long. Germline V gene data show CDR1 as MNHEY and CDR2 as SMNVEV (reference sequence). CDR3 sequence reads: CASRGQSGGASYNEQFF. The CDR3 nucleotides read TGTGCCAGCAGAGGACAGTCGGGAGGCGCGTCCTACAATGAGCAGTTCTTC.

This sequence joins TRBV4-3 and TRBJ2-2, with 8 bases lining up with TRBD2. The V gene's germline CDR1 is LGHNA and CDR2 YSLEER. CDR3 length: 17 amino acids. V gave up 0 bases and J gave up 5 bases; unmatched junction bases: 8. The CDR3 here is CASSQDGRGAITGELFF. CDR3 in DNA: TGCGCCAGCAGCCAAGATGGGCGGGGGGCGATTACCGGGGAGCTGTTTTTT.